A selection of T cell receptor beta chains follows, all from one sample in a study of cytomegalovirus exposure and HLA in healthy donors. Repertoires were generated with immunoSEQ multiplex PCR, while TCRdb's copy carries only in-frame clones and drops some. The sample includes some 180,000 clones, around 80% of them seen just once. Sequencing input: PBMCs. All receptors derive from a woman in her 30s in good health and CMV-seropositive. CDR3s include the opening cysteine and the closing phenylalanine or tryptophan. A D gene is named only where the DNA matches it firmly. Clone size is shown for a subset of rows, as once, few, many or a class of expanded clone.

d_gene: -; abundance: -; j_gene: TRBJ1-2; v_gene: TRBV5-6; CDR3aa: CASSFLGVGGETYTF; CDR3nt: TGTGCCAGCAGCTTTCTCGGAGTGGGGGGGGAAACGTACACCTTC
d_gene: -; abundance: -; j_gene: TRBJ1-1; v_gene: TRBV28; CDR3aa: CASSLWTLNTEAFF; CDR3nt: TGTGCCAGCAGTTTATGGACACTGAACACTGAAGCTTTCTTT
d_gene: -; abundance: -; j_gene: TRBJ1-2; v_gene: TRBV7-8; CDR3aa: CASSLDRVKFYGYTF; CDR3nt: TGTGCCAGCAGCTTAGACAGGGTAAAGTTCTATGGCTACACCTTC
d_gene: TRBD2; abundance: few; j_gene: TRBJ2-3; v_gene: TRBV7-9; CDR3aa: CASSLMASGWTDTQYF; CDR3nt: TGTGCCAGCAGCTTAATGGCTAGCGGATGGACAGATACGCAGTATTTT
d_gene: TRBD2; abundance: -; j_gene: TRBJ2-1; v_gene: TRBV10-3; CDR3aa: CAMGTEERGHNEQFF; CDR3nt: TGTGCCATGGGGACTGAGGAGCGGGGACACAATGAGCAGTTCTTC
d_gene: -; abundance: once; j_gene: TRBJ2-7; v_gene: TRBV27; CDR3aa: CASSFAGSYEQYF; CDR3nt: TGTGCCAGCAGTTTCGCGGGTTCCTACGAGCAGTACTTC
d_gene: -; abundance: -; j_gene: TRBJ2-4; v_gene: TRBV27; CDR3aa: CASSEGVAKNIQYF; CDR3nt: TGTGCCAGCAGTGAGGGGGTAGCCAAAAACATTCAGTACTTC
d_gene: -; abundance: -; j_gene: TRBJ2-2; v_gene: TRBV19; CDR3aa: CASSIQNTGELFF; CDR3nt: TGTGCCAGTAGTATCCAGAACACCGGGGAGCTGTTTTTT
d_gene: -; abundance: -; j_gene: TRBJ2-7; v_gene: TRBV4-1; CDR3aa: CASSQGEGAQYF; CDR3nt: TGTGCCAGCAGCCAAGGAGAGGGCGCGCAGTACTTC
d_gene: TRBD1; abundance: -; j_gene: TRBJ1-4; v_gene: TRBV27; CDR3aa: CASTLRQGSNEKLFF; CDR3nt: TGTGCCAGCACCCTTCGACAGGGGAGTAATGAAAAACTGTTTTTT
d_gene: TRBD2; abundance: -; j_gene: TRBJ2-1; v_gene: TRBV11-2; CDR3aa: CASSLPTSGDSNEQFF; CDR3nt: TGTGCCAGCAGCTTGCCTACTAGCGGGGACTCGAATGAGCAGTTCTTC